This T cell receptor beta chain appears in the sequencing data of a study of T cell repertoires in cytomegalovirus infection. Germline V lookup: CDR1 MNHEY, CDR2 SMNVEV (reference sequence). V lost 6 bases and J lost 2; bases outside the gene matches: 8. The length of the CDR3 is 15 residues. TCRdb processed the reads anew with MiXCR; each CDR3 protein has one entry. The sample includes some 220,000 distinct CDR3 sequences, approximately 40% seen only once; the top ten take more than 50%. In the case of this clonotype: The antigen remains undetermined.

This chain connects TRBV27 to TRBJ1-2; 8 bases match TRBD1. This specimen consisted of CD8+ T cells from cultured PBMCs, obtained from culture after CMV antigen stimulation. The origin of this receptor is a human donor in good health (CMV status not recorded). Some clones in this sample may be carry-over from other donors' samples. In DNA form, the CDR3 reads TGTGCCAGCAGCGCCGGGACAGGCGTCAACTATGGCTACACCTTC. It is translated as CASSAGTGVNYGYTF.